This T cell receptor beta chain comes out of a study of blood T cell repertoires in COVID-19. The overall study: Samples came from the United States, Italy and Spain, spanning acute and convalescent COVID-19. Nucleic acid was either cDNA or gDNA, and it came from T cells, B-cell-depleted T cells, or PBMCs.

This clone has a single count. The table came from immunoSEQ multiplex PCR; TCRdb's copy has only in-frame clones and leaves some out. Among a few hundred thousand clones listed, 85% to 90% were seen once. Germline V gene data show CDR1 as SGHDN and CDR2 as FVKESK. V was shortened by 0 bases and J by 7 bases, with 4 bases between the two germline ends. The CDR3 loop spans 11 amino acids. The sample consisted of peripheral blood. The clonotype was recovered from a woman aged 50 to 65 with acute or convalescent COVID-19. The genes are TRBV14 and TRBJ2-7; D is unresolved. The CDR3 loop reads CASSQDLEQYF. The CDR3 DNA follows: TGTGCCAGCAGCCAAGATCTGGAGCAGTACTTC. The complete variable domain, with remaining parts taken from reference TRBV14 and TRBJ2-7, reads EAGVTQFPSHSVIEKGQTVTLRCDPISGHDNLYWYRRVMGKEIKFLLHFVKESKQDESGMPNNRFLAERTGGTYSTLKVQPAELEDSGVYFCASSQDLEQYFGPGTRLTVT.